This record concerns one T cell receptor beta chain sequence. Its matching antigen is unknown. These data belong to a study of lymphopenia after photon versus proton radiotherapy. Overall study results and limits: Proton therapy kept repertoires fairly stable, unlike photons, which gained effector/memory cells. Authors raise, but do not show, better survival with proton therapy. Post-nadir diversity loss with photons came from oligoclonal expansion, particularly CD8+ Temra cells. A bigger post-nadir fall in TCR diversity correlated inversely with survival time in deceased patients.

Measured with immunoSEQ multiplex PCR; TCRdb has only the in-frame clones, and not every one. This table holds over 15,000 clones, around 85% found once. Per the germline V gene, CDR1 is MNHEY and CDR2 is SVGAGI. This CDR3 has 16 amino acids. V lost 4 bases and J lost 7; bases outside the gene matches: 13. The sequence was obtained from an older man with pancreatic cancer. This sequence joins TRBV6-5 and TRBJ1-2, with 9 bases identical to TRBD1. The sample consisted of peripheral blood, taken from a patient treated with proton-based radiotherapy. CDR3 in DNA: TGTGCCAGCAGTTCCACCGGGACAGGGCTCTTCAGTGGCTACACCTTC. Its protein product is CASSSTGTGLFSGYTF.